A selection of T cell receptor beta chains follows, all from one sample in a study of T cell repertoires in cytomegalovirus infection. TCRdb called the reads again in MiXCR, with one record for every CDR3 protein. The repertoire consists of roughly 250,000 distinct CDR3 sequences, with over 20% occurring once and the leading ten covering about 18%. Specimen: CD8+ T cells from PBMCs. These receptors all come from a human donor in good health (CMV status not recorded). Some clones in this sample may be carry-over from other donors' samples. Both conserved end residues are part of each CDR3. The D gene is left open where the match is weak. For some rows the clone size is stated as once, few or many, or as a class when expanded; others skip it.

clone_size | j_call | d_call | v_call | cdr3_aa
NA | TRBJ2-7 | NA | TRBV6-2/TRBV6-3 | CASSPGVSRHFEQYF
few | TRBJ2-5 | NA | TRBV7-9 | CASSLGGLLETQYF
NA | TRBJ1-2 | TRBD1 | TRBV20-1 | CSARDWGQGIDYGYTF
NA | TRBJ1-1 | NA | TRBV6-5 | CASSYESRTREAFF
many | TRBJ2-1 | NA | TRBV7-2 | CASSLVGISYNEQFF
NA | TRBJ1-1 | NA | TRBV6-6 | CASSEHGGDTEAFF
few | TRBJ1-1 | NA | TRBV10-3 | CAISDNRPTEAFF
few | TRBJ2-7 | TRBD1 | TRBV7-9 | CASSLGTGYHEQYF
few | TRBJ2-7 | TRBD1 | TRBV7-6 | CASRPAGGIYEQYF
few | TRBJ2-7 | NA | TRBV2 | CASLGVDSYEQYF
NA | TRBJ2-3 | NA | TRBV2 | CASSDWTRGNTQYF
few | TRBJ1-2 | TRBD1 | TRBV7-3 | CASSGTGIGYGYTF
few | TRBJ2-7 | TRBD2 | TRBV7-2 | CASSGAGTSFEQYF
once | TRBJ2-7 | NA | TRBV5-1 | CASSLSSTREQYF
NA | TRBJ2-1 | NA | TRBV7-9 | CASSWGSAYNEQFF
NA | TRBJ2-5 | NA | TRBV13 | CASSFSTAGETQYF
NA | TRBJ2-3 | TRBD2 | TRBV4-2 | CASSQPAGGPTDTQYF
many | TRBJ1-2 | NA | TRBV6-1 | CASSEALTFF
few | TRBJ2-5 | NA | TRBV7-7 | CASSTGQSLETQYF
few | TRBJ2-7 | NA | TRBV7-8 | CASSLEAYREQYF
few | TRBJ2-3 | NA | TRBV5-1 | CASSFSEGKSHTQYF
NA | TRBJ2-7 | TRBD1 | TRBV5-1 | CASSAGTVGWDEQYF
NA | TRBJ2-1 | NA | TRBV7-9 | CASSPTPGEYEQFF
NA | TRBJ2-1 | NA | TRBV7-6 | CASSLGRGAHNEQFF
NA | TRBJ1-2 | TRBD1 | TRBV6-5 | CASGQVYGYTF
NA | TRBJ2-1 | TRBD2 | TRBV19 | CASSIERGVSYNEQFF